What follows are 9 T cell receptor beta chains derived from one specimen sequenced in a study of T cell responses to AZD1222 COVID-19 vaccine. Libraries were prepared by immunoSEQ multiplex PCR; TCRdb keeps only in-frame clonotypes and omits some of them. The data contain 150,000 to 160,000 clones, 75% to 95% of them singletons. Material: peripheral blood, obtained on day 0 of AZD1222 vaccination. These receptors all stem from an adult in good health.

V and J are TRBV15 and TRBJ2-2, with TRBD1 identical over 9 bases. After removal of 5 bases from V and 4 bases from J, the junction contained 5 bases not matched to a gene. Germline CDR1 is LNHNV and CDR2 is YYDKDF (reference sequence). The CDR3 covers 15 residues. CDR3 amino acids: CATSLDRGATGELFF. DNA of the CDR3: TGTGCCACCAGCTTAGACAGGGGGGCCACCGGGGAGCTGTTTTTT.

This chain links TRBV24-1 with TRBJ2-1; 10 bases are shared with TRBD1. The CDR3 is 17 residues long. With 2 bases clipped from V and 6 bases from J, the junction kept 9 bases outside the gene matches. Germline CDR1 is KGHDR and CDR2 is SFDVKD. CDR3 sequence reads: CATSDSLPGTGVNEQFF. CDR3 bases: TGTGCCACCAGTGATTCGCTTCCCGGGACAGGGGTCAATGAGCAGTTCTTC.

The V call is TRBV24-1, the J call TRBJ2-7, with 9 bases fitting TRBD1. Germline values: CDR1 KGHDR, CDR2 SFDVKD. The ends lost 3 bases at V and 7 bases at J; junction bases unmatched: 6. There are 14 residues in the CDR3. Here the CDR3 reads CATSDPNRGLEQYF. Written as DNA, the CDR3 is TGTGCCACCAGTGATCCCAACAGGGGGCTAGAGCAGTACTTC.

The chain uses TRBV18 and TRBJ1-1; 7 nucleotides agree with TRBD1. This CDR3 spans 15 amino acids. Looked up from germline, CDR1 is KGHSH and CDR2 is LQKENI. V dropped 0 bases and J dropped 5; count of bases not matched to a gene: 6. CDR3 bases: TGTGCCAGCTCACCACCAACAGGGGTCAGAACTGAAGCTTTCTTT. Protein: CASSPPTGVRTEAFF. The full variable domain, in which reference TRBV18 and TRBJ1-1 provide the parts outside the CDR3, is NAGVMQNPRHLVRRRGQEARLRCSPMKGHSHVYWYRQLPEEGLKFMVYLQKENIIDESGMPKERFSAEFPKEGPSILRIQQVVRGDSAAYFCASSPPTGVRTEAFFGQGTRLTVV.

The chain couples TRBV2 to TRBJ2-7; D may be TRBD1 (5 bases). Germline V lookup: CDR1 SNHLY, CDR2 FYNNEI. V gave up 5 bases and J gave up 5 bases, with 13 bases separating them. The CDR3 consists of 13 residues. The CDR3 bases are TGTGCCAGCAGTTATCAGGGCAACCACGAGCAGTACTTC. It is translated as CASSYQGNHEQYF.

This clone was recorded only once. The chain has TRBV9 and TRBJ2-2; 9 bases map to TRBD1. Germline V gene data show CDR1 as SGDLS and CDR2 as YYNGEE. The J segment lost 4 bases and the V segment lost 3 bases, leaving 7 bases of the junction unmatched. This CDR3 contains 16 residues. The chain's CDR3 is CASSAPGTGFTGELFF. CDR3 coding DNA: TGTGCCAGCAGCGCCCCCGGGACAGGGTTCACCGGGGAGCTGTTTTTT.

This clone was seen a single time. This chain uses TRBV7-9 with TRBJ2-2; D may correspond to TRBD1 or TRBD2 (5 bases each). CDR1 and CDR2 (germline): SEHNR, FQNEAQ (reference sequence). The CDR3 covers 16 residues. V was clipped by 0 bases and J by 6 bases, with 14 bases between them. The CDR3 spells CASSLARARVPGELFF. CDR3 in DNA: TGTGCCAGCAGCTTAGCGCGGGCCAGGGTCCCCGGGGAGCTGTTTTTT.

The rearrangement uses TRBV6-2 or TRBV6-3 and TRBJ1-3; D gene unclear. Per the germline V gene, CDR1 is MNHEY and CDR2 is SVGEGT. This CDR3 comprises 15 residues. The ends were cut back, 0 bases at V and 2 bases at J, with 8 bases in the middle. This CDR3 is CASSYSTSTGNTIYF. The CDR3 coding sequence is TGTGCCAGCAGTTACTCTACAAGTACTGGAAACACCATATATTTT.

The rearrangement joins TRBV28 to TRBJ1-1; D is uncertain. V dropped 3 bases and J dropped 3 bases, with 8 bases sitting between them. From germline, CDR1 is MDHEN and CDR2 SYDVKM. The CDR3 runs 13 residues. This CDR3 is CASSLSDDTEAFF. CDR3 nucleotides: TGTGCCAGCAGTTTGTCCGATGACACTGAAGCTTTCTTT.